The 11 T cell receptor beta chains below come from one sample, sequenced in a study of Tregs in tolerant kidney transplant recipients (dated by TCRdb to about 2019). Interpreted using the paper, the time point label stands for: blood sample drawn before combined kidney and bone marrow transplant. The library was prepared using the immunoSEQ multiplex PCR assay. TCRdb holds this immuneACCESS table with in-frame rearrangements only. Some clones are missing; in checked studies, unresolved V genes explain under half, and the rest has no known cause. This sample's records show roughly 48,000 clones. About 0.85% of the sample lies in the top ten. Sequences were derived from CD4+ T cells from blood, sampled before the transplant. These TCRs come from a human donor who received a combined kidney and bone marrow transplant.

Note on this clone: The read gets to within 3 residues of the CDR3 end, and the germline J gene fills in the rest. The chain has TRBV20-1 and TRBJ1-4, with a possible D match to TRBD1 (5 bases). The CDR3 extends over 15 amino acids. The V end was cut by 0 bases, the J end by 8 bases, with 16 bases between. Germline V gene data show CDR1 as DFQATT and CDR2 as SNEGSKA (reference sequence). Here the CDR3 reads CSARDLRQGGEKLFF. The CDR3 DNA, read in part, is TGCAGTGCTAGAGATCTTCGTCAGGGAGGGGAAAAA.

Points on this clone: The CDR3 end falls 3 residues outside the read, so it is completed with the germline J gene. The chain carries TRBV28 and TRBJ2-1, with TRBD2 identical over 8 bases. This CDR3 contains 15 residues. CDR1 MDHEN and CDR2 SYDVKM come from the germline V gene. The trim removed 3 bases at V and 4 bases at J, leaving 5 bases unmatched. CDR3 DNA (partial): TGTGCCAGCAGTTTCGGGCTAGCGGGTTACAATGAG. Its translation is CASSFGLAGYNE. The entire CDR3 reads CASSFGLAGYNEQFF.

About this clone: The read ends 3 residues early relative to the CDR3; the germline J gene fills the gap. The chain uses TRBV6-1 and TRBJ2-7; D not resolved. CDR1 and CDR2 (germline): MNHNS, SASEGT. The CDR3 has 15 residues. The V and J ends lost 0 bases and 0 bases respectively, with 9 bases between them. The CDR3 sequence: CASSEAQAGSYEQYF. The covered CDR3 bases are TGTGCCAGCAGTGAAGCGCAGGCAGGCTCCTACGAG.

For this clone: The read ends 3 residues early relative to the CDR3; the germline J gene fills the gap. The gene calls are TRBV7-9 and TRBJ2-6; TRBD2 aligns across 8 bases. CDR1 and CDR2 from the germline V gene are SEHNR and FQNEAQ (reference sequence). The CDR3 length is 15 residues. V shed 5 bases, J shed 4 bases, and the junction held 4 bases outside the gene matches. CDR3 residues: CASSPGGAGANVLTF. CDR3 DNA (partial): TGTGCCAGCAGCCCCGGGGGGGCCGGGGCCAACGTC.

Concerning this clone: The CDR3 extends 3 residues past the end of the read, so its final part is completed from the germline J gene. The gene calls are TRBV2 and TRBJ2-5; tentative D call: TRBD1 (5 bases). The V gene's germline CDR1 is SNHLY and CDR2 FYNNEI. The CDR3 totals 14 residues. V dropped 1 base and J dropped 7 bases, with 13 bases sitting between them. CDR3 amino acids: CASSEDRGYGTQYF. The covered CDR3 bases are TGTGCCAGCAGTGAAGATAGGGGATACGGGACC.

With regard to this clone: The CDR3 end is not reached by the read, which stops 3 residues before it; the germline J gene fills it in. The chain has TRBV6-2 or TRBV6-3 and TRBJ1-6, with a possible D match to TRBD1 (6 bases). This CDR3 contains 14 residues. Per germline, CDR1 MNHEY and CDR2 SVGEGT. V was pared by 6 bases and J by 9 bases, with 15 bases between. The CDR3 reads CASSLDSNASPLHF. The covered CDR3 bases are TGTGCCAGCAGCTTGGACAGCAACGCTTCACCC.

With respect to this clone: The read falls 3 residues short of the CDR3 end, and the missing part is taken from the germline J gene. The V and J genes are TRBV20-1 and TRBJ1-6, with 7 bases matching TRBD1. The CDR3 has 16 residues. V was pared by 5 bases and J by 0 bases, with 7 bases of the junction left unmatched. Germline V gene data show CDR1 as DFQATT and CDR2 as SNEGSKA (reference sequence). Here the CDR3 reads CSASTQGISYNSPLHF. The sequenced CDR3 bases are TGCAGTGCTTCGACACAGGGGATCTCCTATAATTCACCC.

To note about this clone: The missing CDR3 end, 3 residues past where the read stops, is filled in from the germline J gene. The chain couples TRBV29-1 to TRBJ2-3; 9 bases match TRBD1. The germline V gene has CDR1 SQVTM and CDR2 ANQGSEA. Trimming at V came to 4 bases and at J to 5 bases, leaving 10 bases not matched to a gene. The CDR3 sequence is 15 residues long. The CDR3 is CSVGGDRGFLDTQYF. Partial CDR3 DNA: TGCAGCGTTGGAGGAGACAGGGGGTTTTTAGATACG.

Concerning this clone itself: The read ends 3 residues shy of where the CDR3 ends; the end is completed using the germline J gene. The J gene is TRBJ2-1, the V gene TRBV19; weak D call: TRBD2 (6 bases). The V gene lost 1 base and the J gene lost 2 bases, with 12 bases spanning the gap. The CDR3 is 16 amino acids. Germline loops: CDR1 LNHDA, CDR2 SQIVND (reference sequence). CDR3 amino acids: CASSIAGDGTYNEQFF. The sequenced part of the CDR3 DNA is TGTGCCAGTAGTATAGCGGGGGACGGTACCTACAATGAG.

On this clone itself: Coverage ceases 3 residues before the CDR3 finishes, and the germline J gene fills in the end. V usage is TRBV7-8 and J usage is TRBJ1-1, with D unresolved. V was clipped by 1 base and J by 1 base, with 4 bases between them. The germline CDR1 and CDR2 sequences are SGHVS and FQNEAQ. The CDR3 extends over 13 amino acids. This chain's CDR3 is CASSLEPNTEAFF. The DNA read from the CDR3 is TGTGCCAGCAGCTTAGAGCCGAACACTGAA.

This CDR3 is CASSWGTGTNTEAFF. The sequenced part of the CDR3 DNA is TGCGCCAGCAGCTGGGGGACAGGGACGAACACTGAA. The rearrangement links TRBV5-1 to TRBJ1-1; 9 bases align to TRBD1. The CDR3 end lies 3 residues beyond the end of the read and is filled in from the germline J gene. The CDR3 totals 15 residues. Trimming removed 3 bases from V and 1 base from J; junction bases left unmatched: 4. Germline CDR1 SGHRS, CDR2 YFSETQ.